This entry describes one TCR beta chain. The antigen this receptor binds is unknown. No much larger clone is present one base from it, and per-base qualities are unavailable. Enrolling through a virtual design, the prospective study's participants ranged in age from roughly 18 to 90 years and lived across roughly 23 United States geographic areas. In the prospective study, participants were assigned to cohorts based on the clinical history participants reported in a screening survey and a study questionnaire. Recovered participants in ImmuneRACE Cohort 3 were defined by two consecutive negative NP/OP PCR tests, clearance by a healthcare professional, or resolution of symptoms. In the prospective study, mobile phlebotomists collected whole blood, serum and a nasopharyngeal or oropharyngeal swab from each participant. Over an approximately 2-month period, participants in the prospective study had the option of providing additional blood draws and questionnaires. Prospective study blood samples were shipped either frozen or at room temperature before DNA extraction.

The immunoSEQ Assay, a bias-controlled multiplex PCR, was used to amplify TCRbeta CDR3 regions from genomic DNA. The source study handled its data this way. The number of nucleated cells in each sample was estimated from the amplification of reference gene primers within the assay. To quantify the absolute abundance of each unique TCRbeta CDR3 rearrangement, sequence reads were collapsed and filtered. For each sample, productive Simpson clonality was calculated as the square root of Simpson's diversity index across productive rearrangements. Drawn from immuneACCESS, this table holds only the in-frame rearrangements with V and J called that TCRdb kept. Clones are partly lost; checked studies trace under half to an unresolved V gene and leave the rest unexplained. D and trimming were read from the DNA, whereas the V and J calls and clone size are those reported in that table. Within this sample are some 300,000 clones, with roughly 87% of them counted one time only. The top ten clones comprise more than 0.9% of the sample.

The sample comes from a study of blood T cell repertoires in COVID-19 (dated by TCRdb to 2020 to 2021). With regard to the full study: Samples covering the acute and convalescent phases of COVID-19 were provided by collaborators in the United States, Italy and Spain. The material from the prospective study consisted of cDNA or gDNA derived from T cells, B-cell-depleted T cells, or PBMCs. Deeply sampled blood TCRbeta repertoires from subjects exposed to, actively infected with, or recovered from COVID-19 were included in the dataset. The repertoires were made available in a free public database intended to serve as a resource for research on the immune response to SARS-CoV-2. The samples were drawn from two sources: the first 160 participants of the ongoing ImmuneRACE study, and fewer than 1,500 subjects contributed by 6 global collaborators. A de-identified subject ID, COVID-19 status, age in years and sex were almost always included in the sample metadata. Where available, HLA class I and class II types were obtained from metadata supplied by the sample provider rather than from assay-based typing.

What the work shows at the level of the full study, not this receptor alone: The amount of clinical and demographic metadata varied by source and participant and was provided uncurated.

This receptor was obtained from a woman aged 30 to 39 who had recovered from COVID-19. Sequencing was carried out using PBMCs or T cells enriched from blood (not recorded which).

The base sequence is TGTGCCAGCAGCCTAACCTACGCAGGGGGCCGGCACACCGGGGAGCTGTTTTTT. The encoded protein is CASSLTYAGGRHTGELFF. Here the chain combines TRBV3-1 (or the pseudogene TRBV3-2) and TRBJ2-2, with 8 bases matching TRBD1. The CDR3 covers 18 residues, taking in both the cysteine and the phenylalanine. Only CDR3 DNA remains: 54 bases, in frame from the first base. Germline trimming: 4 bases from V, 3 bases from J; junction bases outside gene matches: 13. From a lookup of the germline V gene (reference sequence), CDR1 and CDR2 are LGHDT and YNNKEL.